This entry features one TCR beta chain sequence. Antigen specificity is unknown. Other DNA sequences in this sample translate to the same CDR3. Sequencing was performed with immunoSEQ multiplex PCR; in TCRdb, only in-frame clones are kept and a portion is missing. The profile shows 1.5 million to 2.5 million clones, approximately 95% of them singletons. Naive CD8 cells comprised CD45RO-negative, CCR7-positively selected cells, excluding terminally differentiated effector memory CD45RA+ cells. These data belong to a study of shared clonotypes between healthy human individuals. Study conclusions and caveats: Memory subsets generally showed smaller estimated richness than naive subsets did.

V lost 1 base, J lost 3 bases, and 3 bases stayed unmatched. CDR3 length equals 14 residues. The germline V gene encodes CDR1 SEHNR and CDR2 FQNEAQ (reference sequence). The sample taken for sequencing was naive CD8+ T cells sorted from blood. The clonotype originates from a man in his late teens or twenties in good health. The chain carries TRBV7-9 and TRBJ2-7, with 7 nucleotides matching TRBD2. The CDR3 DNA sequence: TGTGCCAGCAGCTTAGGCGGGGGAAACTACGAGCAGTACTTC. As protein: CASSLGGGNYEQYF.